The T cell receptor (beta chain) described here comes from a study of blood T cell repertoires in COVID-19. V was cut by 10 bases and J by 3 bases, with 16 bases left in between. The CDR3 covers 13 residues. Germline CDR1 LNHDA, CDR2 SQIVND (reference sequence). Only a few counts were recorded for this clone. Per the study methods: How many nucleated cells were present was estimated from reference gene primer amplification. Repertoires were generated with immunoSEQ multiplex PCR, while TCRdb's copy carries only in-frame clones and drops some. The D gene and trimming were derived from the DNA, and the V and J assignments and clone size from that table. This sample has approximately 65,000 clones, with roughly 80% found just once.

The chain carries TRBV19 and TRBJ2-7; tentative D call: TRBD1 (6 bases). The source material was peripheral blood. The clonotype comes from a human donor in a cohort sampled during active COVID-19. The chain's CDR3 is CATGAGGNYEQYF. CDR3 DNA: TGTGCCACAGGCGCTGGGGGCAACTACGAGCAGTACTTC.